A few counts support the clone carrying this T cell receptor (beta chain). The antigen remains undetermined. The source of the sample is a study of vaccination effects on CD4 cells after COVID-19. Overall study: Antigen-specific CD4+ T cells were expanded (with viral peptide pools) by the ViraFEST assay ahead of sequencing. Early and late time points after vaccination were used to sample a few convalescent patients.

V lost 0 bases and J lost 1, with 9 bases in between. The CDR3 extends over 15 amino acids. Germline lookup yields CDR1 SEHNR and CDR2 FQNEAQ (reference sequence). At the end of over 8 days of culture, CD4+ T cells were isolated. It was between March and December 2020 that the person had a SARS-CoV-2 infection confirmed by PCR. Two-dose BNT162b2 or mRNA-1273 vaccination was given to participants. On days 3 and 7, fresh IL-2 medium replaced half the medium. Profiled with immunoSEQ multiplex PCR; TCRdb holds only in-frame clones, not every one. The repertoire consists of around 53,000 clones, with about 74% occurring once and the leading ten covering roughly 5.4%. Whole-study results and caveats: Clones that were induced by infection or by vaccine showed marked contraction late after vaccination.

Material: CD4+ T cells from PBMCs cultured without peptide, obtained after COVID-19 vaccination. This TCR derives from a human donor who had a prior SARS-CoV-2 infection. The chain recombines TRBV7-9 with TRBJ1-1; D unclear. The CDR3 bases are TGTGCCAGCAGCTTAGCGTTGTCAGGGAACACTGAAGCTTTCTTT. Translating it yields CASSLALSGNTEAFF.